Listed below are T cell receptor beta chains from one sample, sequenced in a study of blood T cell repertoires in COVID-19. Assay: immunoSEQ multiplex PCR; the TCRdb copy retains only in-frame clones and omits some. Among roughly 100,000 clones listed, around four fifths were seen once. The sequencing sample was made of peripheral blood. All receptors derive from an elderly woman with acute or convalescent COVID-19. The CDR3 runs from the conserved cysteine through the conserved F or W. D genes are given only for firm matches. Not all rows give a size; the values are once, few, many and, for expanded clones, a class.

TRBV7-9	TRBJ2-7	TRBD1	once	TGTGCCAGCAGCTTATGGGACAGCTCCTACGAGCAGTACTTC	CASSLWDSSYEQYF
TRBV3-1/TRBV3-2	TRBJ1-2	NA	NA	TGTGCCAGCAGCCAGGCAACAGGTCCTGGCTACACCTTC	CASSQATGPGYTF
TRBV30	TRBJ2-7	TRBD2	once	TGTGCCTGGAGGCCCTTTAGCGGGAGTTCCTACGAGCAGTACTTC	CAWRPFSGSSYEQYF
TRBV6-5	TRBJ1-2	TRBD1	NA	TGTGCCAGCAGTCCTGGACAGGGGGGTAGCTATGGCTACACCTTC	CASSPGQGGSYGYTF
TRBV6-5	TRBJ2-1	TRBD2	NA	TGTGCCAGCAGCCTCGGGGGGTCCTACAATGAGCAGTTCTTC	CASSLGGSYNEQFF
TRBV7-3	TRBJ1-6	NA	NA	TGTGCCAGCAGCTCGGGACTGGCAAATTCACCCCTCCACTTT	CASSSGLANSPLHF
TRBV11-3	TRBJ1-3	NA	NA	TGTGCCAGCAGCCACCCGTATGGGGGGAGAGGAAACACCATATATTTT	CASSHPYGGRGNTIYF
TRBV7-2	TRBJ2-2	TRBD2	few	TGTGCCAGCAGCTTCCTAGCGGGAGGGCCCGGGGAGCTGTTTTTT	CASSFLAGGPGELFF
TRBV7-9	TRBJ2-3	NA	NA	TGTGCCAGCAGCTTAGTCGACTCCAGTGTTAGCGCAGATACGCAGTATTTT	CASSLVDSSVSADTQYF
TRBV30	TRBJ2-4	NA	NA	TGTGCCTGGATTCCCAGGACAGATCGATACCTAGCCAAAAACATTCAGTACTTC	CAWIPRTDRYLAKNIQYF
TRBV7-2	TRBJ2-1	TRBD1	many	TGTGCCAGCAGCCTCCAGGGGGGGACAGGGTCCTACAATGAGCAGTTCTTC	CASSLQGGTGSYNEQFF
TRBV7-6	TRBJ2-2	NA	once	TGTGCCAGCAGCTTAAGTAGAAACGGGGAGCTGTTTTTT	CASSLSRNGELFF
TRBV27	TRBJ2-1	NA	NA	TGTGCCAGCAGTCTCCGAGACTCGAGGTCCTACAATGAGCAGTTCTTC	CASSLRDSRSYNEQFF
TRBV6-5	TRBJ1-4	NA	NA	TGTGCCAGCAGTTCCGCAGGGGCAACTAATGAAAAACTGTTTTTT	CASSSAGATNEKLFF
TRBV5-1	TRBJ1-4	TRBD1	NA	TGCGCCAGCAGCTTGGTGGGACAGGTGATGGAAAAACTGTTTTTT	CASSLVGQVMEKLFF
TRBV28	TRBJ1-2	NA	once	TGTGCCAGCAGTTCCCCGCGTGGTGTCGGCTATGGCTACACCTTC	CASSSPRGVGYGYTF
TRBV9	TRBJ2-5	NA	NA	TGTGCCAGCAGCGTAGCCCCTAGCGCACAAGAGACCCAGTACTTC	CASSVAPSAQETQYF
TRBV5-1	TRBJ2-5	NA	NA	TGCGCCAGCAGCTACCCTAAACTGACGACAGGATTGTACCAAGAGACCCAGTACTTC	CASSYPKLTTGLYQETQYF
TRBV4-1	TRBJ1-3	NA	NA	TGCGCCAGCAGCCAGACTGGCGACACCATATATTTT	CASSQTGDTIYF
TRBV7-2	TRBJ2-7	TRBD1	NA	TGTGCCAGCAGCTTAGGTCAGGGGGTATCTGGATACGAGCAGTACTTC	CASSLGQGVSGYEQYF
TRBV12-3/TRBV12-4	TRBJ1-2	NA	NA	TGTGCCAGCAGCCAGACAGCTAACTATGGCTACACCTTC	CASSQTANYGYTF
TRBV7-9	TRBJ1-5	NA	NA	TGTGCCAGCAGCTTAGAACAGGGCGCCTCGGGTCAGCCCCAGCATTTT	CASSLEQGASGQPQHF
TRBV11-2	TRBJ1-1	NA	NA	TGTGCCAGCAGCTTCCCGGCGGGGCTTGTGAACACTGAAGCTTTCTTT	CASSFPAGLVNTEAFF
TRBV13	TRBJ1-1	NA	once	TGTGCCAGCAGCTCCCGGTACAGGGCCACTGAAGCTTTCTTT	CASSSRYRATEAFF
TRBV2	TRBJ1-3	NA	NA	TGTGCCAGCAGGCCTCAGGGTAGCTCTGGAAACACCATATATTTT	CASRPQGSSGNTIYF
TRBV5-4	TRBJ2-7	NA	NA	TGTGCCAGCAGCCCTGGCGGGCTGCACGAGCAGTACTTC	CASSPGGLHEQYF
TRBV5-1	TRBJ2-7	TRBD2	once	TGCGCCAGCAGCCCTAGCGGGAATTACGAGCAGTACTTC	CASSPSGNYEQYF
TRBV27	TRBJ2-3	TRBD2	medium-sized	TGTGCCAGCAGTGGGACCGGCGGGAGTTCTACCCGGTTGCCAGATGCGCAGTATTTT	CASSGTGGSSTRLPDAQYF
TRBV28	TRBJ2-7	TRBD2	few	TGTGCCAGCAGTTCATCGGGACTAGCGGCCTACGAGCAGTACTTC	CASSSSGLAAYEQYF
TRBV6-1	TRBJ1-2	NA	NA	TGTGCCAGCAGTGAGGGGGGTTATGGCTACACCTTC	CASSEGGYGYTF
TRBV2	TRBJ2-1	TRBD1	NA	TGTGCCAGCGGGCGACAGGGGGCCTACAATGAGCAGTTCTTC	CASGRQGAYNEQFF
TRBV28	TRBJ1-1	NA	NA	TGTGCCAGCAGTTTATCGGGGGAGGAAGCTTTCTTT	CASSLSGEEAFF
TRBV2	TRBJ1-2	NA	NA	TGTGCCAGCAGTGAAGGGTTAACGGGTGGCGGCTACACCTTC	CASSEGLTGGGYTF
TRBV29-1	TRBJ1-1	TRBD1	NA	TGCAGCGTTGGCCTAGGGGGCCGGGGAACTGAAGCTTTCTTT	CSVGLGGRGTEAFF
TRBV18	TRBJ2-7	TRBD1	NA	TGTGCCAGCTCACCACGCGACAGGGTCGGCTACGAGCAGTACTTC	CASSPRDRVGYEQYF
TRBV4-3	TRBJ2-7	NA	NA	TGCGCCAGCAGCCAAGTCGCGTCGGACAGCCGGTACGAGCAGTACTTC	CASSQVASDSRYEQYF
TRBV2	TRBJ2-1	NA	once	TGTGCCAGCAGTGAAGTCTCGGCAGGGGTCAACAATGAGCAGTTCTTC	CASSEVSAGVNNEQFF
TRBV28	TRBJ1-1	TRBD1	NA	TGTGCCAGCGGGACAGGGAGGGGCACTGAAGCTTTCTTT	CASGTGRGTEAFF
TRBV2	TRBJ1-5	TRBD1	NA	TGTGCCAGCAAGCGAGACAGGGCTGGCAGCAATCAGCCCCAGCATTTT	CASKRDRAGSNQPQHF
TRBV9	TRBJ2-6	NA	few	TGTGCCAGCACCCGCCAGGTGTCTGGGGCCAACGTCCTGACTTTC	CASTRQVSGANVLTF
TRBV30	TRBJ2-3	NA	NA	TGTGCCTGGAGCCTCTTTGAGGGCACAGATACGCAGTATTTT	CAWSLFEGTDTQYF
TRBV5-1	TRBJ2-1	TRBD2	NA	TGCGCCAGCAGGCGGGAGGATGGTGCCTACAATGAGCAGTTCTTC	CASRREDGAYNEQFF
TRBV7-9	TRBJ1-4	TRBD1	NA	TGTGCCAGCAGCTTTCAGGGGGTAGAAAAACTGTTTTTT	CASSFQGVEKLFF
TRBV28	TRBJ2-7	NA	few	TGTGCCAGCAGTACTGGGGCTCGGCGGGACCGTACCTACGAGCAGTACTTC	CASSTGARRDRTYEQYF
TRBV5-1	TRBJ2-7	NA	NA	TGCGCCAGCAGCTTGGGGGCTTACTACGAGCAGTACTTC	CASSLGAYYEQYF
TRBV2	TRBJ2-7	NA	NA	TGTGCCAGCAGTGAAGCGGGCCCCTACGAGCAGTACTTC	CASSEAGPYEQYF
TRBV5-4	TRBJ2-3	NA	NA	TGTGCCAGCAGGACCTCCCCCGGGGGCACAGATACGCAGTATTTT	CASRTSPGGTDTQYF
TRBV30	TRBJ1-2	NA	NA	TGTGCCTCTGATGAGGGCTATGGCTACACCTTC	CASDEGYGYTF
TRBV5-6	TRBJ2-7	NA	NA	TGTGCCAGCAGTTCGCTACAGACCCACTCCTACGAGCAGTACTTC	CASSSLQTHSYEQYF
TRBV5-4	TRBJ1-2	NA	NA	TGTGCCAGCAGCGAACCTGGACAGACGTATGGCTACACCTTC	CASSEPGQTYGYTF
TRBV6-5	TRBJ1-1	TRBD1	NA	TGTGCCAGCAGTTACGCCGCCGGGACAGGGGTGACTGAAGCTTTCTTT	CASSYAAGTGVTEAFF
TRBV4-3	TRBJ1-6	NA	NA	TGCGCCAGCAGCCAAGATCCCCCCCCACATATCTCCTATTCACCCCTCCACTTT	CASSQDPPPHISYSPLHF
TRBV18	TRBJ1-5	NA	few	TGTGCCAGCTCACCCTGGGCAGGGAATCAGCCCCAGCATTTT	CASSPWAGNQPQHF
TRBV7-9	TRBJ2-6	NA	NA	TGTGCCAGCAGCCCCTCTAGGTCTGGGGCCAACGTCCTGACTTTC	CASSPSRSGANVLTF
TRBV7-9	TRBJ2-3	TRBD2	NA	TGTGCCAGCAGCCCGCGACTAGCGGGGGGTGTAACAGATACGCAGTATTTT	CASSPRLAGGVTDTQYF
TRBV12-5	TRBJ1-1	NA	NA	TGTGCTAGTGGTTTGGTCTTGAACACTGAAGCTTTCTTT	CASGLVLNTEAFF
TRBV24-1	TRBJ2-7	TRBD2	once	TGTGCCACCTCAAGCGGGAGAATGCGAGGCGAGCAGTACTTC	CATSSGRMRGEQYF
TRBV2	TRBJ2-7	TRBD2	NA	TGTGCCAGCATCCAAGCGGGAGGGGGCGAGCAGTACTTC	CASIQAGGGEQYF
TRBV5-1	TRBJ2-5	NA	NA	TGCGCCAGCAGCTTTCAGGGACTCCAAGAGACCCAGTACTTC	CASSFQGLQETQYF